This entry describes one T cell receptor (beta chain). Its antigen is still unknown. The V end lost 2 bases, the J end lost 6 bases, and 4 bases lay between the germline ends. The CDR3 sequence is 11 residues long. Germline CDR1 reads MNHEY; CDR2 reads SVGAGI. The data derive from a study of a mutant IDH1 vaccine in newly diagnosed glioma. Looking at the study overall: Vaccines began 4-6 weeks after radiotherapy alone, or with temozolomide cycles. Treated individuals were approximately 60% male and around 40% female, averaging roughly 44 years of age.

The repertoire was sequenced with immunoSEQ multiplex PCR; TCRdb's copy has only in-frame clones and lacks some. The table records tens of thousands of clones, roughly 80% of them present only once. Time point denoted: week 47, end of study. A single vaccine dose contained 300 ug of mutant IDH1 20-mer peptide, and topical imiquimod was used with it. In weeks 1, 3, 5, 7, 11, 15, 19 and 23, patients were immunized, eight times in all. Those who donated had recent WHO grade 3 or 4 IDH1-mutant, ATRX-lost astrocytomas. This TCR derives from a woman in her fifties or sixties with glioma. The chain joins TRBV6-5 to TRBJ2-5, with D uncertain. The sample was PBMCs, taken from a glioma patient whose treatment included an IDH1 peptide vaccine. The CDR3 DNA is TGTGCCAGCAGTTACGGGCAGACCCAGTACTTC. Its translation is CASSYGQTQYF.